A selection of T cell receptor beta chains follows, all from one sample in a study of beta chain features in type 1 diabetes. Profiling relied on immunoSEQ multiplex PCR, and the TCRdb table lists in-frame clones only, not all of them. The table has roughly 730,000 clones, roughly an eighth seen once. Material: naive CD4+ T cells from blood. The receptor source for this set is a man aged 18 to 29 with type 1 diabetes. Each CDR3 is given with its conserved first and last residue. The D gene is left open where the match is weak.

V gene: TRBV6-1; D gene: -; J gene: TRBJ1-2; CDR3 protein: CASGTANYGYTF
V gene: TRBV7-2; D gene: TRBD2; J gene: TRBJ2-3; CDR3 protein: CASSLEAGGLIDTQYF
V gene: TRBV7-7; D gene: -; J gene: TRBJ1-4; CDR3 protein: CASSPTLNEKLFF
V gene: TRBV5-6; D gene: -; J gene: TRBJ1-6; CDR3 protein: CASGAGLNSPLHF
V gene: TRBV29-1; D gene: TRBD2; J gene: TRBJ2-3; CDR3 protein: CSVEGRGGFTDTQYF
V gene: TRBV5-1; D gene: -; J gene: TRBJ2-3; CDR3 protein: CASSLATGRRADTQYF
V gene: TRBV19; D gene: -; J gene: TRBJ1-1; CDR3 protein: CASSIVPNTEAFF
V gene: TRBV20-1; D gene: -; J gene: TRBJ2-7; CDR3 protein: CSASSGGEQYF
V gene: TRBV6-5; D gene: -; J gene: TRBJ2-3; CDR3 protein: CASRRQEGGDTQYF
V gene: TRBV7-9; D gene: -; J gene: TRBJ2-2; CDR3 protein: CASSPMDIGGELFF
V gene: TRBV28; D gene: -; J gene: TRBJ2-3; CDR3 protein: CASSLQSTDTQYF
V gene: TRBV6-5; D gene: -; J gene: TRBJ1-1; CDR3 protein: CASSYSRVTEAFF
V gene: TRBV7-9; D gene: TRBD1; J gene: TRBJ2-7; CDR3 protein: CASSLLPGQGSHEQYF
V gene: TRBV7-9; D gene: -; J gene: TRBJ2-1; CDR3 protein: CASRGDFSEFF
V gene: TRBV5-6; D gene: TRBD1; J gene: TRBJ1-5; CDR3 protein: CASSLGDRGGNQPQHF
V gene: TRBV30; D gene: TRBD1; J gene: TRBJ1-1; CDR3 protein: CAWSVQGAIGTEAFF
V gene: TRBV6-1; D gene: -; J gene: TRBJ1-2; CDR3 protein: CASSAKEANYGYTF
V gene: TRBV19; D gene: -; J gene: TRBJ2-1; CDR3 protein: CASSTWLSSYNEQFF
V gene: TRBV14; D gene: -; J gene: TRBJ1-5; CDR3 protein: CASSPAGVLGPQHF
V gene: TRBV30; D gene: TRBD1; J gene: TRBJ1-1; CDR3 protein: CAWSRGQGITEAFF
V gene: TRBV4-1; D gene: -; J gene: TRBJ1-2; CDR3 protein: CASSQDRLQAGYTF
V gene: TRBV30; D gene: -; J gene: TRBJ1-2; CDR3 protein: CAWEDGNYGYTF
V gene: TRBV6-5; D gene: -; J gene: TRBJ1-2; CDR3 protein: CASSYSTNYGYTF
V gene: TRBV7-9; D gene: TRBD1; J gene: TRBJ1-1; CDR3 protein: CASSFGGGDTEAFF
V gene: TRBV5-6; D gene: -; J gene: TRBJ2-5; CDR3 protein: CASSRQETQYF
V gene: TRBV4-1; D gene: -; J gene: TRBJ2-5; CDR3 protein: CASSPLAGSGQTQYF
V gene: TRBV5-1; D gene: TRBD1; J gene: TRBJ2-5; CDR3 protein: CASQWTGGWETQYF
V gene: TRBV30; D gene: -; J gene: TRBJ2-7; CDR3 protein: CAWTGISYEQYF
V gene: TRBV28; D gene: -; J gene: TRBJ2-7; CDR3 protein: CASSLSGSTYEQYF
V gene: TRBV27; D gene: -; J gene: TRBJ1-2; CDR3 protein: CASSSRGHSYGYTF
V gene: TRBV30; D gene: TRBD1; J gene: TRBJ1-5; CDR3 protein: CAWARTGLNQPQHF
V gene: TRBV7-9; D gene: -; J gene: TRBJ2-3; CDR3 protein: CASSLVGRGTSTDTQYF
V gene: TRBV6-5; D gene: -; J gene: TRBJ1-1; CDR3 protein: CASSTVNTEAFF
V gene: TRBV29-1; D gene: -; J gene: TRBJ1-1; CDR3 protein: CSVVANEGTEAFF
V gene: TRBV27; D gene: TRBD2; J gene: TRBJ2-2; CDR3 protein: CASSSLAGFGGELFF
V gene: TRBV7-3; D gene: -; J gene: TRBJ2-3; CDR3 protein: CASSPGGLGGADTQYF
V gene: TRBV6-5; D gene: -; J gene: TRBJ1-5; CDR3 protein: CASSYASQGPQHF
V gene: TRBV6-5; D gene: -; J gene: TRBJ1-5; CDR3 protein: CASKSGGGGNQPQHF
V gene: TRBV27; D gene: -; J gene: TRBJ2-7; CDR3 protein: CASSPPGIYEQYF
V gene: TRBV28; D gene: TRBD2; J gene: TRBJ2-3; CDR3 protein: CASISGGAGDTQYF
V gene: TRBV10-3; D gene: TRBD1; J gene: TRBJ2-7; CDR3 protein: CAISAPGQGLNEQYF
V gene: TRBV28; D gene: TRBD1; J gene: TRBJ1-2; CDR3 protein: CASSPGQGGGYTF
V gene: TRBV30; D gene: TRBD1; J gene: TRBJ1-3; CDR3 protein: CAWSKGQGSAGNTIYF
V gene: TRBV2; D gene: TRBD1; J gene: TRBJ2-3; CDR3 protein: CASKGQYTDTQYF
V gene: TRBV10-2; D gene: -; J gene: TRBJ2-3; CDR3 protein: CASSQEAVGTQYF